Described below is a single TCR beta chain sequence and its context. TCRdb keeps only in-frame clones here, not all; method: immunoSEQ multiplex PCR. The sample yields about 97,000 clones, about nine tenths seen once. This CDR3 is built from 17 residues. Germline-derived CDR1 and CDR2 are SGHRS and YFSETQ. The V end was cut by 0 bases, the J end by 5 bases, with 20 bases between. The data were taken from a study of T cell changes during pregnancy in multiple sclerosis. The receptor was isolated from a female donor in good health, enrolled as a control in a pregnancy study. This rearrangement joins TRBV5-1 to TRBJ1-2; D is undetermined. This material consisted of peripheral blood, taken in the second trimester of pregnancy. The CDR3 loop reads CASSLVAGGLGSYGYTF. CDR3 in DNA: TGCGCCAGCAGCTTGGTGGCCGGAGGCCTAGGGAGTTATGGCTACACCTTC.